The source of this T cell receptor beta chain is a study of shared clonotypes between healthy human individuals. On the study more broadly: Donor ages ranged 18 to 49 years: a couple of women, a few men. Findings and caveats of the study: The low donor count limited represented genetic and exposure-history diversity. Sharing across four donors was highest in naive CD4 (roughly 5%) and lowest in memory CD8 (around 0.4%).

The assay was immunoSEQ multiplex PCR, and TCRdb's table has in-frame clones only and misses some. The table has 650,000 to 800,000 clones, approximately 90% seen once. As for this clone: The antigen remains unidentified.

The naive CD8 subset, CD45RO-negative cells positively selected for CCR7, excluded terminally differentiated effector memory CD45RA+ cells. The CDR3 extends over 13 amino acids. Trimming left V 3 bases short and J 7 bases short, with 9 bases between. In germline, CDR1 is MNHNS, CDR2 SASEGT. This receptor was taken from a man younger than 40 in good health. This chain uses TRBV6-1 with TRBJ2-2; perhaps TRBD2 as D (6 bases). The sample taken for sequencing was naive CD8+ T cells sorted from blood. The CDR3, as DNA: TGTGCCAGCAGTGACAGGGAGGTCGGGGAGCTGTTTTTT. Its translation: CASSDREVGELFF.